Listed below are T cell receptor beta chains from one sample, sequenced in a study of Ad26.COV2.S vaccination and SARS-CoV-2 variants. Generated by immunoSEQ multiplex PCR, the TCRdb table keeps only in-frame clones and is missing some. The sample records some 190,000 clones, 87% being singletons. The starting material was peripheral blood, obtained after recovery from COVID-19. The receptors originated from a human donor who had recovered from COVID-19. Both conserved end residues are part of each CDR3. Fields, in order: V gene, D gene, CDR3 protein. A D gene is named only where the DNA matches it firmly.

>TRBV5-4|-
CASSLKVDSGGTGELFF
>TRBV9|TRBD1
CASSVSTGTGIYEQYF
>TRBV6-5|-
CASSYAGDQPQHF
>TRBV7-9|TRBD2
CASSPPGLAGRDTQYF
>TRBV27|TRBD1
CASSSGTVLSETQYF
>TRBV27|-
CASSTGSEQYF
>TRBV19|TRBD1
CASSTGQPNTEAFF
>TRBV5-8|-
CASSFQDATNEKLFF
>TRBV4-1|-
CASSRQRRNREGYTF
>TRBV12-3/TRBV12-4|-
CASSPGIGHEQYF
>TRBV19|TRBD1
CASSETGGEAEQYF
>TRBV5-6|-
CASSLEKGGFYGYTF
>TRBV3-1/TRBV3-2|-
CASSRGLDYEQYF
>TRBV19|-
CASSMGLDYGYTF
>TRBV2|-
CASVKPGDTEAFF
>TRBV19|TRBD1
CASSILTGTSGANVLTF
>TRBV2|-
CASSEGTPNYGYTF
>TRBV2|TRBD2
CASNPLAGGPQETQYF
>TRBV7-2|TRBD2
CASSIQAGTYTDTQYF
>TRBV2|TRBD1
CASSEGDRGPYEQYF
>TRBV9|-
CASSVGRIQETQYF
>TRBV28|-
CASSLWSSNRNTIYF
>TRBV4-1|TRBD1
CASSQPTGDGKNIQYF
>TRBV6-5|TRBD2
CASKTSGSDTQYF
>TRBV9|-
CASSPHITSTDTQYF
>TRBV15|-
CATSRGVGDYGYTF
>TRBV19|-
CASSITGRRWFF
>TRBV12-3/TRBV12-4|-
CASSFGISPLHF
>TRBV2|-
CASSRSGGVNEQFF
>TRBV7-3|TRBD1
CASSLGIRDSKNIQYF
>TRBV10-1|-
CASSEGFGGRSHGYTF
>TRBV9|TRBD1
CASSVGTGSLYGYTF
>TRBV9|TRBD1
CASSPGGEAFF
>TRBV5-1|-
CASSLGEVKDTQYF
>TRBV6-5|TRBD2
CASSSSGLASYNEQFF
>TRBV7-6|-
CASSLDFGVGGYTF
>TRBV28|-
CASSSSWGTEHHYGYTF